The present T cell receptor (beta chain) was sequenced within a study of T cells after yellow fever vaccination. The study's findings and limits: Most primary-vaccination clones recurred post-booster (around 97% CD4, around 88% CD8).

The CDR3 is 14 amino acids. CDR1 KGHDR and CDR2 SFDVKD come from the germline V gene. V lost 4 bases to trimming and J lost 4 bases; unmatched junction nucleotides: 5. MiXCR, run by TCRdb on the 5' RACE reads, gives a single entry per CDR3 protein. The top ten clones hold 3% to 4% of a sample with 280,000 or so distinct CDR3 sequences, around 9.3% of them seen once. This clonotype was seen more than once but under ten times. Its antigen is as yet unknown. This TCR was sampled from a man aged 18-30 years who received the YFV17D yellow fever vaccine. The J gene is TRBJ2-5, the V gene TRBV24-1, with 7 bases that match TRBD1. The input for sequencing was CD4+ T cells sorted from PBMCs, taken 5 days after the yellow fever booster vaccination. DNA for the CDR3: TGTGCCACCAGTGAACGAGGGACAGTAGAGACCCAGTACTTC. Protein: CATSERGTVETQYF.